The T cell receptor (beta chain) under discussion was sequenced for a study of blood T cell repertoires in COVID-19. Clones were read by immunoSEQ multiplex PCR, and TCRdb kept only the in-frame ones, dropping some. The sample has fewer than 350,000 clones, approximately 90% seen once. The J segment lost 2 bases and the V segment lost 5 bases, leaving 9 bases of the junction unmatched. Looked up from germline, CDR1 is SSHAT and CDR2 is FNYEAQ (reference sequence). The CDR3 runs to 16 residues. This sequence was found in a middle-aged man who had been exposed to COVID-19. The J gene is TRBJ2-3, the V gene TRBV7-7; 8 positions agree with TRBD2. Sequenced sample: PBMCs or T cells enriched from blood (not recorded which). In DNA, the CDR3 is TGTGCCAGCAGCCCATTAGCGGGGACCCTCACAGATACGCAGTATTTT. Translated, it gives CASSPLAGTLTDTQYF. Based on the CDR3 plus reference TRBV7-7 and TRBJ2-3, the full variable domain is GAGVSQSPRYKVTKRGQDVTLRCDPISSHATLYWYQQALGQGPEFLTYFNYEAQPDKSGLPSDRFSAERPEGSISTLTIQRTEQRDSAMYRCASSPLAGTLTDTQYFGPGTRLTVL.